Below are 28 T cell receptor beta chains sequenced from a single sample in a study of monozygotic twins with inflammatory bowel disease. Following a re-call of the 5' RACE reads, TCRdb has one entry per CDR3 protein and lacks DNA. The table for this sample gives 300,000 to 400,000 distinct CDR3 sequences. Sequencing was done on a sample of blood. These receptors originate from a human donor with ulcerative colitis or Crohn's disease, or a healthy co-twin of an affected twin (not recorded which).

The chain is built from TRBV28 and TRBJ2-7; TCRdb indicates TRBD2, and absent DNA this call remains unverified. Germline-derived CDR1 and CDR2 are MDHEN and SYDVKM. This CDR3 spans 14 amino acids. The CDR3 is CASRTSGSLGEQYF.

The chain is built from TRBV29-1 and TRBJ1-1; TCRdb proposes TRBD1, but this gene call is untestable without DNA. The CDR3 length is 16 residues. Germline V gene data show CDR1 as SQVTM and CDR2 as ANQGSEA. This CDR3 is CSVEKYRGLTGAEAFF.

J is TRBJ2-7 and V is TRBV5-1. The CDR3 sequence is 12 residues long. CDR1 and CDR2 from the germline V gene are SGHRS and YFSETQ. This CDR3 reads CASSYDSYEQYF.

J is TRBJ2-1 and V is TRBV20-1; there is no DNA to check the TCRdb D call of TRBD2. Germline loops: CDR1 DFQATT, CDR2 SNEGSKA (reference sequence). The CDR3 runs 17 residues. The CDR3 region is CSARGVAGDLLYNEQFF.

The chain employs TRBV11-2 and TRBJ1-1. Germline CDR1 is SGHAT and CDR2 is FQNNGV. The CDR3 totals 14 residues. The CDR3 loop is CASSTEMKGTEAFF.

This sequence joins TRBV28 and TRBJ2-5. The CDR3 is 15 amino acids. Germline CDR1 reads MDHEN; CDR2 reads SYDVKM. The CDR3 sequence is CASSTLIQLQETQYF.

CDR3 sequence: CASSLNRVTSGKYGEQFF. The chain joins TRBV11-1 to TRBJ2-1; the D call from TCRdb, TRBD2, cannot be confirmed without DNA. This CDR3 has 18 residues. Per germline, CDR1 SGHAT and CDR2 FQDESV (reference sequence).

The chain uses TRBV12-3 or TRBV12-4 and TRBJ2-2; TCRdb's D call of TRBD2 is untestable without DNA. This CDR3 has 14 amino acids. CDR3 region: CASSWGENTGELFF.

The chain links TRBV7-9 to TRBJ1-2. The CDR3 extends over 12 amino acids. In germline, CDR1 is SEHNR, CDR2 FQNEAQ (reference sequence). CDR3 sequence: CASSSEGYGYTF. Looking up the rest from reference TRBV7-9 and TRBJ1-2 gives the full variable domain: DTGVSQNPRHKITKRGQNVTFRCDPISEHNRLYWYRQTLGQGPEFLTYFQNEAQLEKSRLLSDRFSAERPKGSFSTLEIQRTEQGDSAMYLCASSSEGYGYTFGSGTRLTVV.

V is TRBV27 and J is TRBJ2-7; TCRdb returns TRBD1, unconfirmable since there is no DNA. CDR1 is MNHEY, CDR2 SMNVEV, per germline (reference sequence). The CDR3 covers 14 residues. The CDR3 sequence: CASSSAGQGYEQYF.

This CDR3 reads CASSWGLPGNSPLHF. The chain recombines TRBV7-9 with TRBJ1-6; TCRdb returns TRBD1, unconfirmable since there is no DNA. Looked up from germline, CDR1 is SEHNR and CDR2 is FQNEAQ (reference sequence). CDR3 length: 15 amino acids.

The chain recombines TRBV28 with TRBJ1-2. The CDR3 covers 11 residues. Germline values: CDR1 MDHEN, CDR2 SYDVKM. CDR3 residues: CASGRLYGYTF.

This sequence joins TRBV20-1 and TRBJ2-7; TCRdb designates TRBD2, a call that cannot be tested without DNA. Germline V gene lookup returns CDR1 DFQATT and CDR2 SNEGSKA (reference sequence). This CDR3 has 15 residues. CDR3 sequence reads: CSARDRLAGPYEQYF.

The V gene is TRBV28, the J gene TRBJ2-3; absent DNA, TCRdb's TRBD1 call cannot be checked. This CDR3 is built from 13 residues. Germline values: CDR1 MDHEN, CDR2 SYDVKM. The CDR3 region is CASGNPGAYTQYF.

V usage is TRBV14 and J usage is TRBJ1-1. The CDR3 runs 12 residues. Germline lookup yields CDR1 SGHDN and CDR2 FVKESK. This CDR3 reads CASSRSFTEAFF.

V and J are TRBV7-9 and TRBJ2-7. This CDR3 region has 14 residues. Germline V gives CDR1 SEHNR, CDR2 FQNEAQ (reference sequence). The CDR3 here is CASTSSRPDYEQYF.

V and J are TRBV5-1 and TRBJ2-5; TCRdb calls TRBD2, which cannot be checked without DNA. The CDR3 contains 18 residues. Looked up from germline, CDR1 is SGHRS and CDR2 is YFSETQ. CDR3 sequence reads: CASSLGLAGAKSQETQYF.

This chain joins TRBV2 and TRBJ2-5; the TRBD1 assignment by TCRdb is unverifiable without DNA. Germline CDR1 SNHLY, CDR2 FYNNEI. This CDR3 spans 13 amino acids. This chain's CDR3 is CASRPGRWRTQYF.

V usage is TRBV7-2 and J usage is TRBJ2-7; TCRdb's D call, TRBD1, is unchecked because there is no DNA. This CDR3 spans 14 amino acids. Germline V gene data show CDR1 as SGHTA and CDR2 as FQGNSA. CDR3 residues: CASSQAGGPHEQYF.

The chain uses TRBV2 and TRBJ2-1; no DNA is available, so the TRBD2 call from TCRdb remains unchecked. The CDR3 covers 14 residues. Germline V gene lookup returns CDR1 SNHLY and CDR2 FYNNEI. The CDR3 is CASSPSGRAPRQFF.

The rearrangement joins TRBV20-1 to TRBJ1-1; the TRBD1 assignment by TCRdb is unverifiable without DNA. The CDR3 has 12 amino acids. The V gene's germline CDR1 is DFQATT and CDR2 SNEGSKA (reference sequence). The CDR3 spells CSATTGNTEAFF.

This chain's CDR3 is CASSLTGTEAFF. V usage is TRBV12-3 or TRBV12-4 and J usage is TRBJ1-1; there is no DNA to check the TCRdb D call of TRBD1. The CDR3 extends over 12 amino acids.

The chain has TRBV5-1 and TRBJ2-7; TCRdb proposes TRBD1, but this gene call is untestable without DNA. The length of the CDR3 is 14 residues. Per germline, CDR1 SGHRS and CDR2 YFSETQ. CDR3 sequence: CASSPRAGDYEQYF.

The CDR3 loop is CAFSSGAYNQPQHF. The chain carries TRBV30 and TRBJ1-5. Germline CDR1 is GTSNPN and CDR2 is SVGIG (reference sequence). The CDR3 runs to 14 residues.

CDR3 in amino acids: CASSSTPGTGGSTLHF. The chain couples TRBV7-8 to TRBJ1-6; TCRdb returns TRBD1, unconfirmable since there is no DNA. Germline V lookup: CDR1 SGHVS, CDR2 FQNEAQ. This CDR3 region has 16 residues.

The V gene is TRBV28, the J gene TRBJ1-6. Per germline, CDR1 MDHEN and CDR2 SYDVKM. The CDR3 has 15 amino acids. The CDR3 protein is CASSTDSSYNSPLHF.

CDR3: CASSQPAMLGRNQPQHF. This sequence joins TRBV23-1 and TRBJ1-5. TRBV23-1 is reported as an ORF; its role is uncertain. The CDR3 is 17 residues long.

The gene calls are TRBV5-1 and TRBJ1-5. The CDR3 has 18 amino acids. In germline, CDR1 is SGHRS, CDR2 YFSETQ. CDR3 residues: CASSLEPRRPLSNQPQHF.